Given below is one TCR beta chain in context. The target antigen is unknown. A far larger clone is one nucleotide away, so this likely arose from a read error. The source of the sample is a study of shared clonotypes between healthy human individuals. Study-level background: Donors, aged 18 to 49, were two women and a few men.

In the source study's methods: Junction-only sequences without quality scores were provided by ImmunoSEQ, so filtering was different. This table comes from immunoSEQ multiplex PCR, and its TCRdb copy is limited to in-frame clones, with some not included. The D gene and trimming were derived from the DNA, and the V and J assignments and clone size from that table. Of more than 850,000 clones listed, about 80% were seen once; the top ten hold more than 0.45%. The V gene lost 6 bases and the J gene lost 2 bases, with 17 bases spanning the gap. Germline V gene sequence: CDR1 SGHVS, CDR2 FQNEAQ. There are 15 residues in the CDR3. Whole-study findings and limits: The diversity represented, both genetic and in exposure history, was limited by few donors. Clonotypes shared by all four sorted-subset donors had higher generation probabilities than non-shared clonotypes.

The source of this sequence is a man between 18 and 35 years old in good health. Some clones in this sample may be carry-over from other donors' samples. Sequencing used memory CD4+ T cells from PBMCs. Sample subset: CD45RA-negative fraction. This chain joins TRBV7-8 and TRBJ2-7; D gene unclear. The CDR3 DNA follows: TGTGCCAGCAGTTTCCTCCGCCACTCACCCTACGAGCAGTACTTC. This codes for CASSFLRHSPYEQYF. Full variable domain (outside the CDR3, taken from reference TRBV7-8 and TRBJ2-7): GAGVSQSPRYKVAKRGQDVALRCDPISGHVSLFWYQQALGQGPEFLTYFQNEAQLDKSGLPSDRFFAERPEGSVSTLKIQRTQQEDSAVYLCASSFLRHSPYEQYFGPGTRLTVT.